This TCR beta chain is drawn from a study of OX40 agonist ivuxolimab in advanced cancers. Across the whole study: A partial response was reached by three patients: one with hepatocellular carcinoma and two with cutaneous melanoma.

Clones were sequenced by immunoSEQ multiplex PCR, and TCRdb holds only the in-frame ones, with some missing. The data hold approximately 52,000 clones, with 83% observed a single time. On this clone itself: The target antigen is unknown.

The study's findings and limits: The 0.1-3.0 mg/kg partial responders had among the lowest clonal expansion.

J lost 4 bases, V lost 3 bases, and 17 bases had no gene match. Germline lookup yields CDR1 SGHAT and CDR2 FQNNGV. This CDR3 region has 19 residues. This specimen was CD4+ or CD8+ T cells sorted from blood, taken in a trial of the OX40 agonist ivuxolimab. The TCR originated in an adult with an advanced solid tumor such as melanoma, head and neck, liver or kidney cancer. V and J are TRBV11-2 and TRBJ2-3; 9 bases fit TRBD2. The CDR3: CASSFDLLSGGRGADTQYF. As DNA, the CDR3 is TGTGCCAGCAGCTTCGACCTTCTTAGCGGGGGCCGGGGGGCAGATACGCAGTATTTT.